Below are 6 T cell receptor beta chains sequenced from a single sample in a study of blood T cell repertoires in COVID-19. Sequencing was performed with immunoSEQ multiplex PCR; in TCRdb, only in-frame clones are kept and a portion is missing. The repertoire includes some 150,000 clones, about 85% of them detected once, and 0.85% to 1.2% sits in the top ten. Sequenced input: peripheral blood. These receptors originate from a man aged 35 to 55 with acute or convalescent COVID-19.

This clone was seen more than once but under ten times. The chain employs TRBV20-1 and TRBJ2-5; D not resolved. Germline V gene data show CDR1 as DFQATT and CDR2 as SNEGSKA (reference sequence). V was pared by 3 bases and J by 4 bases, with 15 bases between. This CDR3 contains 14 residues. CDR3 region: CSASPKAGPETQYF. As DNA, the CDR3 is TGCAGTGCTAGTCCCAAGGCAGGTCCAGAGACCCAGTACTTC.

The rearrangement joins TRBV6-6 to TRBJ2-7; TRBD1 aligns across 7 bases. V shed 9 bases, J shed 1 base, and the junction held 9 bases outside the gene matches. The CDR3 is made up of 14 amino acids. Germline V CDR1 and CDR2: MNHNY, SVGAGI (reference sequence). The chain's CDR3 is CASYGTAPSYEQYF. CDR3 DNA: TGTGCCAGTTACGGGACAGCGCCTTCCTACGAGCAGTACTTC.

The V gene is TRBV19, the J gene TRBJ2-1; D is possibly TRBD2 (7 bases). Germline values: CDR1 LNHDA, CDR2 SQIVND (reference sequence). The V end lost 3 bases, the J end lost 3 bases, and 12 bases lay between the germline ends. The CDR3 contains 15 residues. DNA for the CDR3: TGTGCCAGTAGTATTGGGGGGGGCTACTACAATGAGCAGTTCTTC. Translation: CASSIGGGYYNEQFF.

In regard to this clone: The sample has other DNA sequences that encode this CDR3 too. The chain recombines TRBV7-3 with TRBJ2-1, with 10 bases matching TRBD1. Trimming removed 5 bases from V and 1 base from J; junction bases left unmatched: 2. Germline V gives CDR1 SGHTA, CDR2 FQGTGA. The CDR3 contains 15 residues. The CDR3, as DNA: TGTGCCAGCAGCCTGGACAGGGGGTCCTACAATGAGCAGTTCTTC. As protein: CASSLDRGSYNEQFF.

CDR3 loop: CASSIGRPDIGEAFF. The CDR3 nucleotides read TGTGCCAGCAGTATAGGCAGGCCGGACATCGGTGAAGCTTTCTTT. The chain recombines TRBV6-5 with TRBJ1-1; tentatively, D is TRBD1 (5 bases). V lost 5 bases to trimming and J lost 7 bases, with 20 bases between them. This CDR3 has 15 residues. Germline CDR1 reads MNHEY; CDR2 reads SVGAGI.

The V and J genes are TRBV2 and TRBJ2-7; perhaps TRBD1 as D (7 bases). Germline CDR1 is SNHLY and CDR2 is FYNNEI. V was clipped by 7 bases and J by 6 bases, with 13 bases between them. The CDR3 is 12 residues long. The CDR3, as DNA: TGTGCCAGCACAGGGGGGCCGATCGAGCAGTACTTC. This sequence encodes CASTGGPIEQYF.